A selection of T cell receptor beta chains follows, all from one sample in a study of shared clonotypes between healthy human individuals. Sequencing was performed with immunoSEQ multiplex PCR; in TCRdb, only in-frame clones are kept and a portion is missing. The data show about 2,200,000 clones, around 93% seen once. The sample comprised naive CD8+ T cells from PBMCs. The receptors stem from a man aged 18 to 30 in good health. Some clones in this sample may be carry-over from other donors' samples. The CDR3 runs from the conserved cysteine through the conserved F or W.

cdr3_aa: CASSWGQGAYEQYF
j_call: TRBJ2-7
v_call: TRBV5-1

cdr3_aa: CASALEGGLYEQYF
j_call: -
v_call: TRBV28

cdr3_aa: CASQWSEGNEQFF
j_call: TRBJ2-1
v_call: TRBV4-1

cdr3_aa: CASSYEQGPKNIQYF
j_call: TRBJ2-4
v_call: TRBV11-2

cdr3_aa: CASSGQGGAYEQYF
j_call: TRBJ2-7
v_call: TRBV9

cdr3_aa: CASSQGLINQPQHF
j_call: TRBJ1-5
v_call: TRBV4-1

cdr3_aa: CASSRQGFSYEQYF
j_call: TRBJ2-7
v_call: TRBV7-9

cdr3_aa: CASSLRGLAVSYNEQFF
j_call: TRBJ2-1
v_call: TRBV27

cdr3_aa: CASSPRTTSPYEQYF
j_call: TRBJ2-7
v_call: TRBV27

cdr3_aa: CASSSGGPIWEAQYF
j_call: TRBJ2-5
v_call: TRBV11-1

cdr3_aa: CASSEDELARQTGELFF
j_call: TRBJ2-2
v_call: TRBV6-1

cdr3_aa: CASRGVRDQETQYF
j_call: TRBJ2-5
v_call: TRBV7-9

cdr3_aa: CASRPPVVGSGANVLTF
j_call: TRBJ2-6
v_call: TRBV5-1

cdr3_aa: CASSNPAHLSSGNTIYF
j_call: TRBJ1-3
v_call: TRBV18

cdr3_aa: CATSRDLSPGGEDEQYF
j_call: TRBJ2-7
v_call: TRBV15

cdr3_aa: CASSDWAGTGGGETQYF
j_call: TRBJ2-5
v_call: TRBV2

cdr3_aa: CASSQERVAEAFF
j_call: TRBJ1-1
v_call: TRBV4-1

cdr3_aa: CASSPRTGGHETQYF
j_call: TRBJ2-5
v_call: TRBV11-1

cdr3_aa: CASSLEYGNTEAFF
j_call: TRBJ1-1
v_call: TRBV7-8

cdr3_aa: CASSYSGYGYTF
j_call: TRBJ1-2
v_call: TRBV7-8

cdr3_aa: CAGWRGETQYF
j_call: TRBJ2-5
v_call: TRBV7-9

cdr3_aa: CASSTEGAFYEKLFF
j_call: TRBJ1-4
v_call: TRBV5-1

cdr3_aa: CAGGWSYNEQFF
j_call: TRBJ2-1
v_call: TRBV6-6

cdr3_aa: CASSLTGSGNTIYF
j_call: TRBJ1-3
v_call: TRBV6-5

cdr3_aa: CATSSRFGDATYEQYF
j_call: TRBJ2-7
v_call: TRBV15

cdr3_aa: CASSGRDGVLVYEQYF
j_call: TRBJ2-7
v_call: TRBV11-2

cdr3_aa: CASSESPTNEKLFF
j_call: TRBJ1-4
v_call: TRBV6-1

cdr3_aa: CASSEVGQVRGGELFF
j_call: TRBJ2-2
v_call: TRBV6-1

cdr3_aa: CASSLAANTEAFF
j_call: TRBJ1-1
v_call: TRBV5-6

cdr3_aa: CASSLGQGGFFHEQYF
j_call: TRBJ2-7
v_call: TRBV5-1

cdr3_aa: CAWSVAGVWTEAFF
j_call: TRBJ1-1
v_call: TRBV30

cdr3_aa: CASSFNNEQFF
j_call: TRBJ2-1
v_call: TRBV7-8

cdr3_aa: CASSVNLGSYNEQFF
j_call: TRBJ2-1
v_call: TRBV7-9

cdr3_aa: CASSEAIAGGPDEQYF
j_call: -
v_call: TRBV2

cdr3_aa: CASSTAGGISNEQFF
j_call: TRBJ2-1
v_call: TRBV19

cdr3_aa: CASSPKAGWYNEQFF
j_call: TRBJ2-1
v_call: TRBV27

cdr3_aa: CASSPGAGEVGYEQYF
j_call: TRBJ2-7
v_call: TRBV27